The 9 T cell receptor beta chains below were found in one sample sequenced in a study of blood T cell repertoires in COVID-19. TCRdb's copy holds only in-frame clones and misses some; the assay was immunoSEQ multiplex PCR. The sample has 250,000 to 350,000 clones, more than 75% seen once. Source material: PBMCs or T cells enriched from blood (not recorded which). The source is an older woman in a cohort exposed to, infected with or recovered from COVID-19 (not recorded which).

This clone was counted only a few times. Other DNA sequences in the sample encode the same CDR3. The chain has TRBV9 and TRBJ2-3; the match to TRBD1 covers 8 bases. There are 14 residues in the CDR3. The V segment lost 3 bases and the J segment 3 bases; nucleotides outside the gene matches: 3. From germline, CDR1 is SGDLS and CDR2 YYNGEE. In DNA, the CDR3 is TGTGCCAGCAGCGCAGGGGGCGGGACAGATACGCAGTATTTT. Translation: CASSAGGGTDTQYF. Variable domain in full (rest from reference TRBV9 and TRBJ2-3): DSGVTQTPKHLITATGQRVTLRCSPRSGDLSVYWYQQSLDQGLQFLIQYYNGEERAKGNILERFSAQQFPDLHSELNLSSLELGDSALYFCASSAGGGTDTQYFGPGTRLTVL.

The genes are TRBV28 and TRBJ1-2, with 10 bases lining up with TRBD1. The CDR3 length is 15 residues. V was clipped by 2 bases and J by 6 bases; unmatched bases: 6. CDR1 and CDR2 from the germline V gene are MDHEN and SYDVKM. The CDR3 sequence is CASSLRGTGVDGYTF. The CDR3 DNA sequence: TGTGCCAGCAGTTTACGCGGGACAGGGGTTGATGGCTACACCTTC.

The V and J genes are TRBV12-3 or TRBV12-4 and TRBJ2-1; no clear D gene. V was cut by 6 bases and J by 10 bases, with 13 bases left in between. This CDR3 region has 12 residues. The CDR3: CASRPPLREQFF. In nucleotides, the CDR3 is TGTGCCAGCAGACCCCCGTTGAGGGAGCAGTTCTTC.

This chain uses TRBV28 with TRBJ2-5; 7 bases are shared with TRBD1. Looked up from germline, CDR1 is MDHEN and CDR2 is SYDVKM. J gave up 2 bases and V 5 bases, and 8 bases lay outside the gene matches. The CDR3 runs to 15 residues. The CDR3 is CASSPGQNLQETQYF. The CDR3 DNA follows: TGTGCCAGCAGTCCGGGACAGAACCTTCAAGAGACCCAGTACTTC.

CDR3 loop: CASSPTGPQETQYF. CDR3 coding DNA: TGTGCCAGCAGCCCAACAGGGCCCCAAGAGACCCAGTACTTC. J is TRBJ2-5 and V is TRBV7-2, with a tentative D call TRBD1 (6 bases). V dropped 5 bases and J dropped 1 base, with 11 bases sitting between them. The CDR3 is made up of 14 amino acids. Germline lookup yields CDR1 SGHTA and CDR2 FQGNSA.

The chain recombines TRBV5-4 with TRBJ1-2; D uncertain. There are 15 residues in the CDR3. Germline V gene data show CDR1 as SGHNT and CDR2 as YYREEE (reference sequence). V was clipped by 4 bases and J by 4 bases, with 17 bases between them. CDR3 loop: CASSRLGTIIYGYTF. The CDR3 DNA follows: TGTGCCAGCAGCCGTCTTGGCACCATCATCTATGGCTACACCTTC.

This rearrangement joins TRBV6-2 or TRBV6-3 to TRBJ2-3, with D maybe TRBD2 (6 bases). Trimming stripped 4 bases from V and 3 bases from J, with 14 bases between. CDR3 size: 15 residues. CDR1 is MNHEY, CDR2 SVGEGT, per germline. The CDR3 sequence: CASSWGRRGTDTQYF. In DNA, the CDR3 is TGTGCCAGCAGTTGGGGGAGGAGAGGAACAGATACGCAGTATTTT.

The chain has TRBV13 and TRBJ2-1, with 12 bases that match TRBD2. The CDR3 has 17 residues. The germline gives CDR1 PRHDT, CDR2 FYEKMQ (reference sequence). Trimming cost V 6 bases and J 2 bases; bases outside gene matches: 8. The CDR3 nucleotides are TGTGCCAGCAGTCGTGACGGACTAGCGGGGCCCTACAATGAGCAGTTCTTC. This codes for CASSRDGLAGPYNEQFF.

The rearrangement links TRBV19 to TRBJ1-1; D might be TRBD1 (5 bases). This CDR3 comprises 16 residues. V was shortened by 6 bases and J by 4 bases, with 21 bases between the two germline ends. Germline V gene data show CDR1 as LNHDA and CDR2 as SQIVND (reference sequence). In DNA form, the CDR3 reads TGTGCCAGTAGCCCCGGGACCCGGAAGGAGGGCACTGAAGCTTTCTTT. Amino acids: CASSPGTRKEGTEAFF. The variable domain in full, completed from reference TRBV19 and TRBJ1-1, reads DGGITQSPKYLFRKEGQNVTLSCEQNLNHDAMYWYRQDPGQGLRLIYYSQIVNDFQKGDIAEGYSVSREKKESFPLTVTSAQKNPTAFYLCASSPGTRKEGTEAFFGQGTRLTVV.